The present entry profiles one TCR beta chain with its context. The source of the sample is a study of blood T cells in healthy people across ages. Alongside a J-beta primer mix, a sample-barcoded 5' primer served in a second PCR lasting roughly 7 to 12 cycles. From the 5' RACE reads, TCRdb called clonotypes with MiXCR, one entry per CDR3 protein. The repertoire consists of about 510,000 distinct CDR3 sequences, with roughly a quarter occurring once and the leading ten covering about 3.9%. The data were also submitted as part of a second study, on T cells of mothers and their children.

The TCR comes from a boy aged 2 to 9 in good health. The sample comprised blood.

The CDR3 DNA sequence: TGCAGTGCTAGACCTGGGACTACCATCCTCCAAGAGACCCAGTACTTC. Protein sequence: CSARPGTTILQETQYF. The rearrangement uses TRBV20-1 and TRBJ2-1; the match to TRBD2 covers 7 bases. The last part of the DNA fits TRBJ2-5 better; the J call may be wrong. The CDR3 extends over 16 amino acids. Germline CDR1 is DFQATT and CDR2 is SNEGSKA (reference sequence).